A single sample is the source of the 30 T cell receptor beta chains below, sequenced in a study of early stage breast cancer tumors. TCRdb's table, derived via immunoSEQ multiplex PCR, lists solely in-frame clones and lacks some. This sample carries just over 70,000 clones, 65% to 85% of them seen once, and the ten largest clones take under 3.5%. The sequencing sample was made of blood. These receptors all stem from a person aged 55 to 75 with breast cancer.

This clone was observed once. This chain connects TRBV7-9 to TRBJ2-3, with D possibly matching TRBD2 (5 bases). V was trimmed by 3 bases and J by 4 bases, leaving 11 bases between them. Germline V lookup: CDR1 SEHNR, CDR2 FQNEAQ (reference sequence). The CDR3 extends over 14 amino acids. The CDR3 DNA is TGTGCCAGCAGCTTCGCACTAGTTGCAGATACGCAGTATTTT. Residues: CASSFALVADTQYF.

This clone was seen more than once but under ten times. The CDR3 coding sequence is TGTGCCAGCATCACATCAGGCTCTCTCCAAGAGACCCAGTACTTC. This codes for CASITSGSLQETQYF. The V gene is TRBV28, the J gene TRBJ2-5; no firm D call. Germline V gives CDR1 MDHEN, CDR2 SYDVKM. The CDR3 spans 15 residues. V lost 7 bases to trimming and J lost 1 base, with 16 bases between them.

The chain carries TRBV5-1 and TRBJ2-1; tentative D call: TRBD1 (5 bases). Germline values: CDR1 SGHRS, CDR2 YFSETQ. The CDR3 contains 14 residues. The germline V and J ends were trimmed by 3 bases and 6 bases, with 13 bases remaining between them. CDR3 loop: CASSSPRGPNEQFF. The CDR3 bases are TGCGCCAGCAGCTCCCCTAGGGGTCCCAATGAGCAGTTCTTC.

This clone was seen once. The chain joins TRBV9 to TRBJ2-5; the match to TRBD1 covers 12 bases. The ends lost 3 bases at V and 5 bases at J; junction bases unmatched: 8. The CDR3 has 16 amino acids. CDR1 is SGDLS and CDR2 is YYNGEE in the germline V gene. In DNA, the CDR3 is TGTGCCAGCAGCGCCCCGGGACAGGGGGCCGGGGAGACCCAGTACTTC. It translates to CASSAPGQGAGETQYF.

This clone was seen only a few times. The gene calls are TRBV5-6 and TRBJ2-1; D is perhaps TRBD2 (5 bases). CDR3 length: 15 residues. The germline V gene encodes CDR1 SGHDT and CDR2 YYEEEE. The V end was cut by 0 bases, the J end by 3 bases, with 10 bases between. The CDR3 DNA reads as TGTGCCAGCAGCTTGGGAGTCGGGGACTACAATGAGCAGTTCTTC. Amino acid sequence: CASSLGVGDYNEQFF.

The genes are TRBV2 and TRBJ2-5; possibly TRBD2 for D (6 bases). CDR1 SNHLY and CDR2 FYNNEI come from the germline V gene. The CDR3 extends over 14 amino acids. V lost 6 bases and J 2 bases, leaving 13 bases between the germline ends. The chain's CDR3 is CASRWRETQETQYF. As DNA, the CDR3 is TGTGCCAGCAGGTGGAGGGAGACTCAAGAGACCCAGTACTTC. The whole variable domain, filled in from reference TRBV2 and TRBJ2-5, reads EPEVTQTPSHQVTQMGQEVILRCVPISNHLYFYWYRQILGQKVEFLVSFYNNEISEKSEIFDDQFSVERPDGSNFTLKIRSTKLEDSAMYFCASRWRETQETQYFGPGTRLLVL.

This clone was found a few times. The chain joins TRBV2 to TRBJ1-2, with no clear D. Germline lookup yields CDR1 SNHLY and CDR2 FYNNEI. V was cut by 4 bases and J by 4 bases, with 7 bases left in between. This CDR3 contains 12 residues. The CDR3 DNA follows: TGTGCCAGCAGTGGTTTGGCCTATGGCTACACCTTC. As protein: CASSGLAYGYTF.

The CDR3: CASSLEQGYEKLFF. In DNA, the CDR3 is TGTGCCAGCAGCTTAGAACAGGGGTACGAAAAACTGTTTTTT. V usage is TRBV7-8 and J usage is TRBJ1-4; TRBD1 matches at 7 bases. The CDR3 loop spans 14 amino acids. CDR1 and CDR2 from the germline V gene are SGHVS and FQNEAQ. After removal of 1 base from V and 8 bases from J, the junction contained 4 bases not matched to a gene.

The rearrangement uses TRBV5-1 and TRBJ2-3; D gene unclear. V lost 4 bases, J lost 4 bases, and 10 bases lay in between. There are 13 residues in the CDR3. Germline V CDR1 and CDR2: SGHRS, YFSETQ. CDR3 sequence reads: CASSRDSADTQYF. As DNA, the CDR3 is TGCGCCAGCAGCAGGGATTCGGCAGATACGCAGTATTTT.

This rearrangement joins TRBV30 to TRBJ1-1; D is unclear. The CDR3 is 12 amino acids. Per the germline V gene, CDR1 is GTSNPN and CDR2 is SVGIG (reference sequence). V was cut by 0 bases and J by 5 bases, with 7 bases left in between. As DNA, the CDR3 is TGTGCCTGGAGTGTAATGTGGACTGAAGCTTTCTTT. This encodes CAWSVMWTEAFF.

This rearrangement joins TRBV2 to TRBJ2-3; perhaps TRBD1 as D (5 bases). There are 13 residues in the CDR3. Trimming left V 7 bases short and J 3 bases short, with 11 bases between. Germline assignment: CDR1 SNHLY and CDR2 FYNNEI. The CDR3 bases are TGTGCCAGCACAGGGCGAATTACAGATACGCAGTATTTT. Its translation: CASTGRITDTQYF.

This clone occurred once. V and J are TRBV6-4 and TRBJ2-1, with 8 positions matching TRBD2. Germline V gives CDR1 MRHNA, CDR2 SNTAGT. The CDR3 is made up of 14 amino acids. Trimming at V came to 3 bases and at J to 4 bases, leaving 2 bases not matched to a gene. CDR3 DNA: TGTGCCAGCAGTGAGGTAGCGGGGTACAATGAGCAGTTCTTC. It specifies CASSEVAGYNEQFF.

CDR3: CAWDRGAYGYTF. In DNA, the CDR3 is TGTGCCTGGGACAGGGGCGCCTATGGCTACACCTTC. The chain has TRBV30 and TRBJ1-2; 8 bases line up with TRBD1. CDR3 size: 12 residues. The V and J ends lost 5 bases and 4 bases, in that order; junction bases with no gene match: 3. Germline loops: CDR1 GTSNPN, CDR2 SVGIG (reference sequence).

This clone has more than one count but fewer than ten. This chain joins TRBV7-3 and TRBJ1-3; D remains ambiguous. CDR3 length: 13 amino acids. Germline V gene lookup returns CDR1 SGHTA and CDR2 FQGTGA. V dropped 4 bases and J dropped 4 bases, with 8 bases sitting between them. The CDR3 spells CASSSAGGNTIYF. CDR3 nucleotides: TGTGCCAGCAGCTCAGCCGGCGGAAACACCATATATTTT.

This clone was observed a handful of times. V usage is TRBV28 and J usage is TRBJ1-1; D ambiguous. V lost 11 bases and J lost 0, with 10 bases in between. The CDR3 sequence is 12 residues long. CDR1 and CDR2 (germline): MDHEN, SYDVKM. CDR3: CASETVNTEAFF. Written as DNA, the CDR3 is TGTGCCTCCGAAACAGTGAACACTGAAGCTTTCTTT.

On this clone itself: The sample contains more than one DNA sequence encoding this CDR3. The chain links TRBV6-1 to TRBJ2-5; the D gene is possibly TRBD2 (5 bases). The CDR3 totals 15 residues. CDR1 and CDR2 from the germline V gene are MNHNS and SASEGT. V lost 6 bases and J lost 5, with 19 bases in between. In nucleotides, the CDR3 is TGTGCCAGCAGAGATACTAGGGTTGTTGGGGAGACCCAGTACTTC. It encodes CASRDTRVVGETQYF.

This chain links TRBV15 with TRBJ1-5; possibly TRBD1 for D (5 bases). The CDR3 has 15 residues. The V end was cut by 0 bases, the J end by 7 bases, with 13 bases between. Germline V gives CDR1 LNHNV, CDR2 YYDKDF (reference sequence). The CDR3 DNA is TGTGCCACCAGCAGAGATCGGACCAGGGCCCAGCCCCAGCATTTT. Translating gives CATSRDRTRAQPQHF.

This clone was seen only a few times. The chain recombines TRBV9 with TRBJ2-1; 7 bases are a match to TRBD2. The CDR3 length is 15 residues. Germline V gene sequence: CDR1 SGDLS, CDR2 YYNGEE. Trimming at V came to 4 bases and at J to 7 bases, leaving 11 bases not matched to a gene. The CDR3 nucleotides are TGTGCCAGCAGCCTCAAGCGGGACTCTAGAAATGAGCAGTTCTTC. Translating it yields CASSLKRDSRNEQFF.

Here the CDR3 DNA reads TGTGCCAGCAGTATGGGCCCCTGGGACTACACCTTC. Translation gives CASSMGPWDYTF. V is TRBV6-5 and J is TRBJ1-2; the D is unclear. The ends were cut back, 5 bases at V and 10 bases at J, with 14 bases in the middle. This CDR3 spans 12 amino acids. Germline CDR1 reads MNHEY; CDR2 reads SVGAGI.

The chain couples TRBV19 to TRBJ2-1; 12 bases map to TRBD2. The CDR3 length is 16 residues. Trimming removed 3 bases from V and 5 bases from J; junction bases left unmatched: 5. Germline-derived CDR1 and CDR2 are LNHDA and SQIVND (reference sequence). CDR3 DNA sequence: TGTGCCAGTAGTATGGCGACTAGCGGGAGCGACAATGAGCAGTTCTTC. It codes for CASSMATSGSDNEQFF.

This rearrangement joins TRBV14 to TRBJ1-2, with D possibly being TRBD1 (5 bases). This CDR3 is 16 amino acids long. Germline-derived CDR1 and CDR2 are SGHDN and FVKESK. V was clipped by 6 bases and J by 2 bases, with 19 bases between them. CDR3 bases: TGTGCCAGCAGTCTCGACGCGGGGCTACTAAACTATGGCTACACCTTC. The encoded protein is CASSLDAGLLNYGYTF.

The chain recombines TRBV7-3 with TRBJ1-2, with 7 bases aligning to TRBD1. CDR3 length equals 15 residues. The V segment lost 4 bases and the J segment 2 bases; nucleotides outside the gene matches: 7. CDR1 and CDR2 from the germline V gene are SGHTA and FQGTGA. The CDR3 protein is CASSSLPGQNYGYTF. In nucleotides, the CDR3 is TGTGCCAGCAGCTCACTCCCGGGACAGAACTATGGCTACACCTTC.

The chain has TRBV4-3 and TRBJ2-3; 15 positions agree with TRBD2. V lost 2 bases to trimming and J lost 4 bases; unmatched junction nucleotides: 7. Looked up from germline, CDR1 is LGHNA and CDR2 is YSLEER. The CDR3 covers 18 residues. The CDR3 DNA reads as TGCGCCAGCAGCCAAATGGGACTAGCGGGAGGTAGGCCAGATACGCAGTATTTT. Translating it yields CASSQMGLAGGRPDTQYF.

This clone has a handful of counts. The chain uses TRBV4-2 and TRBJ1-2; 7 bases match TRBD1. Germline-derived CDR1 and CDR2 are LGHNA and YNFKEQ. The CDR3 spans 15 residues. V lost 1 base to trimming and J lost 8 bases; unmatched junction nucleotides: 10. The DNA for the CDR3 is TGTGCCAGCAGCCAAGTAGGAGGGGGCGCAAGGGGCTACACCTTC. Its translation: CASSQVGGGARGYTF.

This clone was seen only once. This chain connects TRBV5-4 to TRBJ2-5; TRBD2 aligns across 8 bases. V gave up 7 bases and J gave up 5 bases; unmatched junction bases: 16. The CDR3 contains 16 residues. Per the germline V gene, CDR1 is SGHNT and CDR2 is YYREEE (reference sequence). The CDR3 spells CASRLDIRGGGETQYF. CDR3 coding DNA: TGTGCCAGCCGCCTAGATATTCGGGGGGGCGGGGAGACCCAGTACTTC.

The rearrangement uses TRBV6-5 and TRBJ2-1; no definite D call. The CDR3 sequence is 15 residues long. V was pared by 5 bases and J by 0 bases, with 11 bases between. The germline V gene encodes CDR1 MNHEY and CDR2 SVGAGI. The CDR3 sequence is CASSPGPLSYNEQFF. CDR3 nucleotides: TGTGCCAGCAGTCCCGGGCCACTCTCCTACAATGAGCAGTTCTTC.

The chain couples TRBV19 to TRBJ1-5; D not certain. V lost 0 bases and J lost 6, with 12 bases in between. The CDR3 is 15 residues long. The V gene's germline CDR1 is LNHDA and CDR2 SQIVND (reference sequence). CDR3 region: CASSIDARAGQPQHF. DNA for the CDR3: TGTGCCAGTAGTATAGATGCCCGGGCAGGTCAGCCCCAGCATTTT.

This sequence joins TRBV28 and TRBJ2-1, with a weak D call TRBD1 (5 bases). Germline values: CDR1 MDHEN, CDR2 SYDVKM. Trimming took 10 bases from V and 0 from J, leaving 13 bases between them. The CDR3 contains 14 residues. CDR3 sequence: CATVRQPSYNEQFF. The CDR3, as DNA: TGTGCCACCGTCAGACAGCCCTCCTACAATGAGCAGTTCTTC.

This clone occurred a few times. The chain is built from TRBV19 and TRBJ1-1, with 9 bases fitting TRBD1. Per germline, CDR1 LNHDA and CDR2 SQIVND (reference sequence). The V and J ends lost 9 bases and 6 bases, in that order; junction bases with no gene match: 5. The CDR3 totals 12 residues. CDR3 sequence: CASKGTGSEAFF. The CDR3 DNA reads TGTGCCAGCAAAGGGACAGGGTCTGAAGCTTTCTTT. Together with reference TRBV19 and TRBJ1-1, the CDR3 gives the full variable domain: DGGITQSPKYLFRKEGQNVTLSCEQNLNHDAMYWYRQDPGQGLRLIYYSQIVNDFQKGDIAEGYSVSREKKESFPLTVTSAQKNPTAFYLCASKGTGSEAFFGQGTRLTVV.

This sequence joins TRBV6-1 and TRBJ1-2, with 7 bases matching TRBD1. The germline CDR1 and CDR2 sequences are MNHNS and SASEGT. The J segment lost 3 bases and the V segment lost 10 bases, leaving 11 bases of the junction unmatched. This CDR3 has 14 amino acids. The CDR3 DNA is TGTGCCACCACAAGGGACGGGACAGACTATGGCTACACCTTC. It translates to CATTRDGTDYGYTF.